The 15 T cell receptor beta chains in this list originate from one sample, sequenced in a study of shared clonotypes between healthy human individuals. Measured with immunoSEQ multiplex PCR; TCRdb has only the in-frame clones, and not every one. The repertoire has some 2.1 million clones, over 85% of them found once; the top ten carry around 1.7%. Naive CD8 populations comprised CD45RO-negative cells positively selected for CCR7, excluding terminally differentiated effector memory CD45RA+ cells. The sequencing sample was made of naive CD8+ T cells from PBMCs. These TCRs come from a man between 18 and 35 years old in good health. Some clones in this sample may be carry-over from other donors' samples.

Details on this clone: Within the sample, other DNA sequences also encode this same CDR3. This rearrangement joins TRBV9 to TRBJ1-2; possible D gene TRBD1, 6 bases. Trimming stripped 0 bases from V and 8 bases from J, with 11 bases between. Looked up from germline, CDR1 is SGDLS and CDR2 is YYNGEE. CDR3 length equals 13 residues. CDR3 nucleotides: TGTGCCAGCAGCGTAGGGCAGGGGTACGGCTACACCTTC. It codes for CASSVGQGYGYTF. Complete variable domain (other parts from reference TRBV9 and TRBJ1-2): DSGVTQTPKHLITATGQRVTLRCSPRSGDLSVYWYQQSLDQGLQFLIQYYNGEERAKGNILERFSAQQFPDLHSELNLSSLELGDSALYFCASSVGQGYGYTFGSGTRLTVV.

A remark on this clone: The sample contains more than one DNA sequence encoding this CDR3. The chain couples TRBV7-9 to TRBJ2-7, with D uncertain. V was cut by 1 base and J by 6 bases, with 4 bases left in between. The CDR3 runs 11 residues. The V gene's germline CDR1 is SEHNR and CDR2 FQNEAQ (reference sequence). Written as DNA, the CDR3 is TGTGCCAGCAGCTTAGTGGGCGAGCAGTACTTC. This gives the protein CASSLVGEQYF.

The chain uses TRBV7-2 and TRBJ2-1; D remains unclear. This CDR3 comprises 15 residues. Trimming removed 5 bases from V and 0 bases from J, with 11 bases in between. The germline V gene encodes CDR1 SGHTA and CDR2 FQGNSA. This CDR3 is CASSPLPHSYNEQFF. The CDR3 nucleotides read TGTGCCAGCAGCCCCCTCCCCCACTCCTACAATGAGCAGTTCTTC.

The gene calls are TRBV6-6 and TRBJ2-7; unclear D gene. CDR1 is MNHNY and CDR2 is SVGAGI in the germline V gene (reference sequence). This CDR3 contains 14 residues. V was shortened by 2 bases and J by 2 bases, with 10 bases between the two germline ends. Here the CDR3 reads CASSYAVSPYEQYF. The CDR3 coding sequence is TGTGCCAGCAGTTACGCGGTCAGCCCCTACGAGCAGTACTTC.

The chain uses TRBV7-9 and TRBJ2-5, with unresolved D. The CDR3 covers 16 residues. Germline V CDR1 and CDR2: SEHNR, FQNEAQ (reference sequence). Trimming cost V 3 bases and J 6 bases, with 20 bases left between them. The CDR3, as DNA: TGTGCCAGCAGCTTCCCCCTCCGAGGAGAAGGCAAGACCCAGTACTTC. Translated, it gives CASSFPLRGEGKTQYF.

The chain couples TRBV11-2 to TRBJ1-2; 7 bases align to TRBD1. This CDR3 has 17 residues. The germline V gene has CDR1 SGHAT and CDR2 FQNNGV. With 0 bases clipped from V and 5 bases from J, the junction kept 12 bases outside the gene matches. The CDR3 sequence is CASSLDPMTGHVYGYTF. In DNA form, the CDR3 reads TGTGCCAGCAGCTTAGACCCTATGACAGGGCACGTGTATGGCTACACCTTC. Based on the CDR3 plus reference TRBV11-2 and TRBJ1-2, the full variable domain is EAGVAQSPRYKIIEKRQSVAFWCNPISGHATLYWYQQILGQGPKLLIQFQNNGVVDDSQLPKDRFSAERLKGVDSTLKIQPAKLEDSAVYLCASSLDPMTGHVYGYTFGSGTRLTVV.

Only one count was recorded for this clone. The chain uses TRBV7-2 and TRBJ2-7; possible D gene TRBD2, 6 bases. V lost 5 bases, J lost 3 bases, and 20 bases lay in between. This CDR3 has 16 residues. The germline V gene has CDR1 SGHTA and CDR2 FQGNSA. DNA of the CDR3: TGTGCCAGCAGCCCGCCCGCGTTCGTGGGACTCTACGAGCAGTACTTC. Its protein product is CASSPPAFVGLYEQYF.

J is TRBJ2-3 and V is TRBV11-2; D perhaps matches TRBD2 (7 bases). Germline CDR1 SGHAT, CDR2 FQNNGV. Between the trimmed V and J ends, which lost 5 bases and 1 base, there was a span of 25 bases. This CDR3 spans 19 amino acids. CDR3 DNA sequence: TGTGCCAGCAGCCCCTTTCAGAGGGAGGGGGTGCGAGGCACAGATACGCAGTATTTT. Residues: CASSPFQREGVRGTDTQYF.

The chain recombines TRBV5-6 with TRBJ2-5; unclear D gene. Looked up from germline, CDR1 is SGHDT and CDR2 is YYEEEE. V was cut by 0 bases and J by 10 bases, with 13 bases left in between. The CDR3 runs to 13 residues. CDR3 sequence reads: CASSLDRHPLQYF. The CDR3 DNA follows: TGTGCCAGCAGCTTGGACAGACATCCCCTCCAGTACTTC.

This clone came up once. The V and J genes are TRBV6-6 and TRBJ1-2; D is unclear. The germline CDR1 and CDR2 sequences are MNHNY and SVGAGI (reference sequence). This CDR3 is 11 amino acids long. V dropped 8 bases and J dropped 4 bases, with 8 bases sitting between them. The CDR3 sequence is CASAEAYGYTF. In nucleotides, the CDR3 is TGTGCCAGCGCCGAGGCCTATGGCTACACCTTC.

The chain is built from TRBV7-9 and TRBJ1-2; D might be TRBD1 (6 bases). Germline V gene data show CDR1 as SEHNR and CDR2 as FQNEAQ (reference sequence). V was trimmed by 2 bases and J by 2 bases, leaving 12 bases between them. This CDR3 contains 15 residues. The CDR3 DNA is TGTGCCAGCAGCTTAAGACAGGAGGGAAACTATGGCTACACCTTC. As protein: CASSLRQEGNYGYTF.

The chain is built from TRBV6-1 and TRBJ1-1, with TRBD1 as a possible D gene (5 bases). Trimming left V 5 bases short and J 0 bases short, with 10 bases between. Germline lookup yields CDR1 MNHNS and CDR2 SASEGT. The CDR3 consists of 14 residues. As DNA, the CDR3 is TGTGCCAGCAGTTGGCGGGGGATGAACACTGAAGCTTTCTTT. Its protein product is CASSWRGMNTEAFF.

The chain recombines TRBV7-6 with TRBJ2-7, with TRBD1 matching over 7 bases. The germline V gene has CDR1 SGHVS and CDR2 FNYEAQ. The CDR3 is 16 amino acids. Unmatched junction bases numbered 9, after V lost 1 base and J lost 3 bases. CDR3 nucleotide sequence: TGTGCCAGCAGCTTAGGAGGGGGCGCTTCTCTCTACGAGCAGTACTTC. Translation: CASSLGGGASLYEQYF. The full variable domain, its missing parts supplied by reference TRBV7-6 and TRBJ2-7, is GAGVSQSPRYKVTKRGQDVALRCDPISGHVSLYWYRQALGQGPEFLTYFNYEAQQDKSGLPNDRFSAERPEGSISTLTIQRTEQRDSAMYRCASSLGGGASLYEQYFGPGTRLTVT.

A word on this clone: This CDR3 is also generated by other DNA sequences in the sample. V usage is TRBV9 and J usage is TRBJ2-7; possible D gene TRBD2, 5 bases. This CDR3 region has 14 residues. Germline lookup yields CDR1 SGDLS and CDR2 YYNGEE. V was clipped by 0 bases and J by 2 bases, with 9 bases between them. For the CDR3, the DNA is TGTGCCAGCAGCGTAGCTCCGGGAACCTACGAGCAGTACTTC. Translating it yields CASSVAPGTYEQYF.

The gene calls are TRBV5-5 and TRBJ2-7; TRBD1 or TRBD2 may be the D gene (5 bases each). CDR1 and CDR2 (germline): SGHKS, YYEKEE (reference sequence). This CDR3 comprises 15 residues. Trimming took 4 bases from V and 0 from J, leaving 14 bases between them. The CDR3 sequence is CASSRSRDLSYEQYF. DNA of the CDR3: TGTGCCAGCAGCCGATCCCGGGACCTCTCCTACGAGCAGTACTTC.